This T cell receptor beta chain was sequenced in a study of shared clonotypes between healthy human individuals. The authors distributed each subset's genomic DNA evenly over several immunoSEQ plates. The unsorted PBMC sample used ten immunoSEQ deep assay plates. Clones were sequenced by immunoSEQ multiplex PCR, and TCRdb holds only the in-frame ones, with some missing. The sample consists of about 500,000 clones, over 60% of them appearing once. This CDR3 is built from 11 residues. V was trimmed by 3 bases and J by 4 bases, leaving 4 bases between them. CDR1 is MDHEN and CDR2 is SYDVKM in the germline V gene. A few counts support this clone. At the DNA level, this CDR3 is encoded by other sequences in the same sample as well.

The sequenced material came from PBMCs. The receptor was isolated from a woman aged 35 to 49 in good health. Some clones in this sample may be carry-over from other donors' samples. This rearrangement joins TRBV28 to TRBJ2-7; D not resolved. In DNA form, the CDR3 reads TGTGCCAGCAGTTTTGGTTACGAGCAGTACTTC. Translated: CASSFGYEQYF.